The rows below give T cell receptor beta chains drawn from one sample of a study of blood T cells in healthy people across ages. TCRdb redid the calling of the 5' RACE reads with MiXCR, one entry per CDR3 protein. The sample consists of about 1,400,000 distinct CDR3 sequences, roughly 60% of them appearing once. Sequenced input: blood. The receptors stem from a man between 18 and 35 years old in good health. Each CDR3 is given with its conserved first and last residue. The D gene is left open where the match is weak. Rows give clone size only sometimes, using once, few, many, or a class for an expanded clone.

TRBD1 TRBJ2-7 TRBV9 NA CASSVASGQGAYEQYF TGTGCCAGCAGCGTAGCTTCGGGACAGGGTGCCTACGAGCAGTACTTC
NA TRBJ2-3 TRBV4-1 few CAISESGETDTQYF TGCGCCATTTCCGAGTCAGGGGAGACAGATACGCAGTATTTT
NA TRBJ2-3 TRBV2 NA CASSEAGTDTRYF TGTGCCAGCAGTGAAGCAGGCACAGATACGCGGTATTTT
NA TRBJ2-1 TRBV20-1 NA CSARDYRSPNEQFF TGCAGTGCTAGAGATTACAGAAGCCCTAATGAGCAGTTCTTC
TRBD2 TRBJ2-1 TRBV18 NA CASSPPTGREGTYNEQFF TGTGCCAGCTCACCACCCACGGGACGGGAGGGGACCTACAATGAGCAGTTCTTC
NA TRBJ2-2 TRBV20-1 NA CSASALNTGELFF TGCAGTGCGTCTGCGCTTAACACCGGGGAGCTGTTTTTT
NA TRBJ1-2 TRBV6-4 NA CANTTEEGGSNGYTF TGTGCCAACACCACTGAGGAGGGTGGATCAAATGGCTACACCTTC
NA TRBJ2-7 TRBV28 NA CASSPPPGTNNEQYF TGTGCCAGCAGTCCCCCACCCGGGACCAACAATGAGCAGTACTTC
NA TRBJ1-1 TRBV6-5 NA CASSSKTDGRAEAFF TGTGCCAGCAGCTCAAAGACGGATGGACGGGCTGAAGCTTTCTTT
NA TRBJ2-3 TRBV7-9 few CASSLGMGRSGLTDTQYF TGTGCCAGCAGCTTAGGAATGGGCCGAAGCGGGCTCACAGATACGCAGTATTTT
NA TRBJ2-1 TRBV5-1 NA CASSWEGGPYNEQFF TGCGCCAGCAGCTGGGAGGGGGGGCCCTACAATGAGCAGTTCTTC
TRBD1 TRBJ1-1 TRBV6-6 NA CASSPSGDRGLAFF TGTGCCAGCAGCCCCAGTGGGGACAGGGGGCTTGCTTTCTTT
NA TRBJ2-1 TRBV12-3/TRBV12-4 few CASSFEGLNEQFF TGTGCCAGCAGTTTTGAGGGTTTGAATGAGCAGTTCTTC
NA TRBJ2-7 TRBV7-8 few CASSRGSPEQYF TGTGCCAGCAGCAGGGGGAGTCCCGAGCAGTACTTC
NA TRBJ2-5 TRBV7-9 NA CASGTQYF TGTGCCAGCGGGACCCAGTACTTC
TRBD1 TRBJ1-6 TRBV5-1 NA CASSLFPRRDSGGDSPLHF TGCGCCAGCAGCTTGTTCCCCCGGCGGGACAGCGGGGGGGATTCACCCCTCCACTTT
NA TRBJ2-7 TRBV11-1 NA CASSLGLTGALGGEQYF TGTGCCAGCAGCTTAGGACTCACAGGAGCCCTCGGAGGTGAGCAGTACTTC
NA TRBJ2-5 TRBV5-1 NA CASSWDGPHQETQYF TGCGCCAGCAGCTGGGACGGACCCCACCAAGAGACCCAGTACTTC
NA TRBJ2-5 TRBV2 NA CASRWTPNQETQYF TGTGCCAGCAGGTGGACGCCGAACCAAGAGACCCAGTACTTC
NA TRBJ2-7 TRBV6-1 NA CASNPGLGYEQYF TGTGCCAGCAACCCAGGGCTCGGGTACGAGCAGTACTTC
TRBD2 TRBJ2-7 TRBV20-1 NA CSAKRLAGYNNEQYF TGCAGTGCTAAACGACTAGCGGGATACAACAATGAGCAGTACTTC
NA TRBJ2-6 TRBV10-3 few CAITKDISGANVLTF TGTGCCATCACAAAGGATATCTCTGGGGCCAACGTCCTGACTTTC
TRBD1 TRBJ2-5 TRBV20-1 NA CSVEPDRGGTQYF TGCAGTGTCGAACCGGACAGGGGGGGGACCCAGTACTTC